The rows below give T cell receptor beta chains drawn from one sample of a study of metastatic and nonmetastatic thyroid tumors. MiXCR was used by TCRdb to re-call the PCR reads. The repertoire includes 15,000 to 20,000 clones, 25% of them detected once, and around 9.3% sits in the top ten. Sequencing input: adjacent normal tissue. The receptors were sampled from a female donor with papillary thyroid cancer or a benign thyroid nodule (not recorded which). Some clones in this sample may be carry-over from other donors' samples. Each CDR3 is given without its conserved first and last residue.

CDR3aa | j_gene | v_gene
ASSQGGYRDTQY | TRBJ2-3 | TRBV25-1
ASSLEWTGVNGYT | TRBJ1-2 | TRBV5-1
ASRPHTERTEAF | TRBJ1-1 | TRBV11-2
ASSGGDSFYGYT | TRBJ1-2 | TRBV7-9
SAPSSISGGPPYEQY | TRBJ2-7 | TRBV20-1
ASSLGQGVEETQY | TRBJ2-5 | TRBV12-3/TRBV12-4
AWGRAGEQF | TRBJ2-1 | TRBV30
SASGLARTSSSYNEQF | TRBJ2-1 | TRBV20-1
ASSQLAMSSYNEQF | TRBJ2-1 | TRBV27
ASSQDWDSTDTQY | TRBJ2-3 | TRBV4-1
ASRSRTGPSQPQH | TRBJ1-5 | TRBV28
ASSLGLAGGVEQF | TRBJ2-1 | TRBV7-2
ASRQGLETQY | TRBJ2-5 | TRBV2
ASSGGEKLF | TRBJ1-4 | TRBV24-1
AITRTVGVYEQY | TRBJ2-7 | TRBV10-3
ASSVSGGSKQY | TRBJ2-7 | TRBV27
ASSLTGTTGYT | TRBJ1-2 | TRBV7-9
ASSWTGYEQY | TRBJ2-7 | TRBV6-1
ASSVGENTGELF | TRBJ2-2 | TRBV19
ASSLAQGLAPTQY | TRBJ2-5 | TRBV11-2
ASSQDGAGSNSPLH | TRBJ1-6 | TRBV3-1
SARESPADSYEQY | TRBJ2-7 | TRBV20-1
ASSPTQAVGYT | TRBJ1-2 | TRBV28
ASSYSGTTNYGYT | TRBJ1-2 | TRBV5-1
ASSLLSSGNTGELF | TRBJ2-2 | TRBV11-1
ASREDRSYTGELF | TRBJ2-2 | TRBV6-1
ASSLGGGQLTEAF | TRBJ1-1 | TRBV5-1
ASSFLSAPGQPQH | TRBJ1-5 | TRBV27
ASSSFGGPYGYT | TRBJ1-2 | TRBV27
SAQAGGTYEQY | TRBJ2-7 | TRBV20-1
SVLHASNYGYT | TRBJ1-2 | TRBV29-1
SAQDVELNTEAF | TRBJ1-1 | TRBV20-1
ASSLQRGPYEQY | TRBJ2-7 | TRBV12-3/TRBV12-4
ASSRDGYEQY | TRBJ2-7 | TRBV11-2
ASGTGGQPQH | TRBJ1-5 | TRBV7-9
ASSLDGRNTEAF | TRBJ1-1 | TRBV6-1